The source of this T cell receptor beta chain is a study of identical twins. The CDR3 loop spans 14 amino acids. Germline CDR1 LGHNA, CDR2 YSLEER. Trimming took 0 bases from V and 7 from J; bases not matched to a gene: 5. One entry per CDR3 protein, called by TCRdb with MiXCR from the 5' RACE reads. The sample has 500,000 or so distinct CDR3 sequences; approximately 22% are singletons. The same data also went into a second study, on T cells expressing NK-cell markers. That source adds: Among CD8+ T cells from about six donors, dominant NKG2C+ clonotypes accounted for about 1.0-7.0%.

The origin of this receptor is a woman between 18 and 29 years old in good health. The sequenced sample consisted of CD4+ T cells sorted from blood. The chain uses TRBV4-3 and TRBJ1-1; 7 nucleotides align to TRBD1. The DNA of the CDR3 is TGCGCCAGCAGCCAAGATCTGAGACAGGGTGAAGCTTTCTTT. It yields the protein CASSQDLRQGEAFF.